What follows are 12 T cell receptor beta chains derived from one specimen sequenced in a study of T cell repertoires in cytomegalovirus infection. MiXCR, run by TCRdb on the reads, gives a single entry per CDR3 protein. The data hold about 300,000 distinct CDR3 sequences, with under 30% observed a single time. The sample taken for sequencing was PBMCs. These receptors were obtained from a human donor in good health (CMV status not recorded). Some clones in this sample may be carry-over from other donors' samples.

This chain uses TRBV6-1 with TRBJ1-5; possibly TRBD1 for D (6 bases). V was pared by 5 bases and J by 1 base, with 9 bases between. The CDR3 length is 14 residues. CDR1 is MNHNS, CDR2 SASEGT, per germline. CDR3 DNA sequence: TGTGCCAGCAGTAGGGGGAGGAGCAATCAGCCCCAGCATTTT. Protein product: CASSRGRSNQPQHF.

The chain recombines TRBV29-1 with TRBJ2-7, with TRBD1 identical over 11 bases. The CDR3 is 15 residues long. The junction had 9 bases not matched to a gene; V was cut back by 0 bases and J by 8 bases. Germline V lookup: CDR1 SQVTM, CDR2 ANQGSEA. CDR3 residues: CSVEDPPGTGGKQYF. In DNA, the CDR3 is TGCAGCGTTGAAGACCCACCCGGGACAGGGGGGAAGCAGTACTTC.

The V gene is TRBV6-4, the J gene TRBJ2-1, with TRBD2 identical over 8 bases. CDR1 and CDR2 from the germline V gene are MRHNA and SNTAGT. The V segment lost 1 base and the J segment 2 bases; nucleotides outside the gene matches: 4. The CDR3 length is 16 residues. The CDR3 loop reads CASSDLLREAYNEQFF. CDR3 DNA: TGTGCCAGCAGTGACTTATTGCGGGAGGCCTACAATGAGCAGTTCTTC.

This chain links TRBV20-1 with TRBJ2-7; tentatively, D is TRBD1 (6 bases). CDR3 length: 15 residues. Trimming pared 0 bases from V and 3 bases from J, leaving 15 bases between. The germline CDR1 and CDR2 sequences are DFQATT and SNEGSKA (reference sequence). Here the CDR3 DNA reads TGCAGTGCTAGAGATTTTTTTGGACAGTACTACGAGCAGTACTTC. It specifies CSARDFFGQYYEQYF.

This clonotype turned up a few times. This chain uses TRBV9 with TRBJ2-2; tentative D call: TRBD2 (6 bases). The CDR3 runs to 16 residues. Deletions cut 3 bases from V and 0 bases from J, with 12 bases between. From germline, CDR1 is SGDLS and CDR2 YYNGEE. The CDR3 protein is CASSAGVNPNTGELFF. The CDR3 DNA follows: TGTGCCAGCAGCGCGGGGGTGAATCCGAACACCGGGGAGCTGTTTTTT. Filled out from reference TRBV9 and TRBJ2-2, the complete variable domain reads DSGVTQTPKHLITATGQRVTLRCSPRSGDLSVYWYQQSLDQGLQFLIQYYNGEERAKGNILERFSAQQFPDLHSELNLSSLELGDSALYFCASSAGVNPNTGELFFGEGSRLTVL.

The chain joins TRBV29-1 to TRBJ2-5; D is perhaps TRBD2 (6 bases). The V end lost 4 bases, the J end lost 5 bases, and 11 bases lay between the germline ends. The CDR3 runs 12 residues. CDR1 SQVTM and CDR2 ANQGSEA come from the germline V gene. The CDR3 region has the DNA TGCAGCGTTGTCAGGGCGGGGGAGACCCAGTACTTC. Amino acids: CSVVRAGETQYF.

This clonotype was recorded at least ten times. At one of its ends the junction is not consistent with the germline gene, which may arise from a read error. The gene calls are TRBV7-2 and TRBJ2-1; 7 bases map to TRBD1. The CDR3 covers 17 residues. Germline V gene data show CDR1 as SGHTA and CDR2 as FQGNSA. CDR3 DNA: TGTGCCAGCAGCGTAGCTAGGACAGGAAACTCCTACAATGAGCAGTTCTTC. It codes for CASSVARTGNSYNEQFF.

V and J are TRBV28 and TRBJ1-5; no reliable D call. Trimming stripped 1 base from V and 5 bases from J, with 3 bases between. The CDR3 is 12 amino acids. Germline loops: CDR1 MDHEN, CDR2 SYDVKM. The CDR3 coding sequence is TGTGCCAGCAGTTTATCGTATCAGCCCCAGCATTTT. Protein product: CASSLSYQPQHF.

The chain couples TRBV28 to TRBJ2-7, with 8 bases lining up with TRBD1. Per the germline V gene, CDR1 is MDHEN and CDR2 is SYDVKM. V lost 5 bases and J lost 9; bases outside the gene matches: 15. CDR3 length: 15 amino acids. CDR3 in amino acids: CASSIPTGVPHVQYF. CDR3 DNA sequence: TGTGCCAGCAGTATACCGACAGGGGTTCCGCACGTGCAGTACTTC.

The V and J genes are TRBV10-3 and TRBJ2-1; no clear D. The germline V and J ends were trimmed by 5 bases and 6 bases, with 5 bases remaining between them. The CDR3 sequence is 11 residues long. Germline loops: CDR1 ENHRY, CDR2 SYGVKD. CDR3 loop: CAISRSNEQFF. The CDR3, as DNA: TGTGCCATCAGTCGTAGCAATGAGCAGTTCTTC.

This clonotype was observed a handful of times. The chain carries TRBV25-1 and TRBJ2-2; D uncertain. CDR3 length: 13 amino acids. V lost 3 bases and J 7 bases, leaving 9 bases between the germline ends. Per the germline V gene, CDR1 is MGHDK and CDR2 is SYGVNS. The CDR3 spells CASSEAASGELFF. CDR3 nucleotide sequence: TGTGCCAGCAGTGAGGCCGCCAGCGGGGAGCTGTTTTTT.

V is TRBV15 and J is TRBJ1-2; D gene ambiguous. Germline lookup yields CDR1 LNHNV and CDR2 YYDKDF (reference sequence). This CDR3 comprises 15 residues. V lost 0 bases and J 2 bases, leaving 10 bases between the germline ends. The CDR3 region is CATSREPGPNYGYTF. CDR3 coding DNA: TGTGCCACCAGCAGAGAACCGGGCCCAAACTATGGCTACACCTTC.